Each of the 19 T cell receptor beta chains below was sequenced from the same sample in a study of blood T cell repertoires in COVID-19. Sequencing used immunoSEQ multiplex PCR; TCRdb keeps in-frame clones, though not all of them. The repertoire holds hundreds of thousands of clones, with approximately 89% as singletons. Input material: peripheral blood. Every receptor here comes from a woman in her 30s who had recovered from COVID-19.

The genes are TRBV6-2 or TRBV6-3 and TRBJ1-1; D not resolved. V lost 6 bases and J 1 base, leaving 18 bases between the germline ends. This CDR3 comprises 16 residues. The germline gives CDR1 MNHEY, CDR2 SVGEGT. CDR3 in amino acids: CASSLGLWRPNTEAFF. CDR3 DNA: TGTGCCAGCAGCCTAGGCCTGTGGAGACCGAACACTGAAGCTTTCTTT.

This rearrangement joins TRBV7-3 to TRBJ1-1, with a possible D match to TRBD1 (6 bases). The germline V gene encodes CDR1 SGHTA and CDR2 FQGTGA. The V end lost 4 bases, the J end lost 1 base, and 13 bases lay between the germline ends. The CDR3 extends over 15 amino acids. CDR3 DNA: TGTGCCAGCAGCTCTTCGACAGGATGGAACACTGAAGCTTTCTTT. It encodes CASSSSTGWNTEAFF. Drawing the rest from reference TRBV7-3 and TRBJ1-1, the complete variable domain is GAGVSQTPSNKVTEKGKYVELRCDPISGHTALYWYRQSLGQGPEFLIYFQGTGAADDSGLPNDRFFAVRPEGSVSTLKIQRTERGDSAVYLCASSSSTGWNTEAFFGQGTRLTVV.

The gene calls are TRBV28 and TRBJ1-6; 8 positions agree with TRBD1. The germline CDR1 and CDR2 sequences are MDHEN and SYDVKM. The V and J ends lost 6 bases and 2 bases, in that order; junction bases with no gene match: 6. The CDR3 extends over 16 amino acids. The CDR3 protein is CASSRGQGPYNSPLHF. The DNA for the CDR3 is TGTGCCAGCAGCCGAGGACAGGGTCCCTATAATTCACCCCTCCACTTT.

The chain joins TRBV4-1 to TRBJ1-1; the match to TRBD1 covers 7 bases. Trimming took 7 bases from V and 3 from J; bases not matched to a gene: 14. This CDR3 is 16 amino acids long. CDR1 is MGHRA and CDR2 is YSYEKL in the germline V gene. The DNA for the CDR3 is TGCGCCAGCACTAAGAATACAGGGGCGGGGTACACTGAAGCTTTCTTT. It encodes CASTKNTGAGYTEAFF.

CDR3 DNA: TGTGCCAGCAGCTTAACCGGAGGGTTGGGAGAGACCCAGTACTTC. Its translation: CASSLTGGLGETQYF. This chain connects TRBV7-3 to TRBJ2-5; TRBD2 might be the D (6 bases). The CDR3 runs to 15 residues. The V gene lost 0 bases and the J gene lost 4 bases, with 12 bases spanning the gap. CDR1 and CDR2 from the germline V gene are SGHTA and FQGTGA.

J is TRBJ2-1 and V is TRBV6-5; 9 bases align to TRBD2. V lost 6 bases and J lost 4; bases outside the gene matches: 7. CDR3 size: 15 residues. The germline gives CDR1 MNHEY, CDR2 SVGAGI. The CDR3 protein is CASRSSGGPYNEQFF. Written as DNA, the CDR3 is TGTGCCAGCAGGTCGAGCGGGGGGCCGTACAATGAGCAGTTCTTC.

J is TRBJ1-1 and V is TRBV10-3, with a weak D call TRBD1 (5 bases). There are 17 residues in the CDR3. CDR1 ENHRY and CDR2 SYGVKD come from the germline V gene. V lost 0 bases, J lost 5 bases, and 19 bases lay in between. As DNA, the CDR3 is TGTGCCATCAGTGAGTCTTTAAGTCTGCCAGGGAGGACTGAAGCTTTCTTT. Translation gives CAISESLSLPGRTEAFF.

This clone appeared a few times. This chain uses TRBV19 with TRBJ1-4; 9 positions agree with TRBD1. V shed 8 bases, J shed 7 bases, and the junction held 5 bases outside the gene matches. The CDR3 spans 13 residues. The germline V gene encodes CDR1 LNHDA and CDR2 SQIVND (reference sequence). CDR3 residues: CASEDRGSEKLFF. For the CDR3, the DNA is TGTGCCAGTGAGGACAGGGGATCTGAAAAACTGTTTTTT.

The genes are TRBV6-2 or TRBV6-3 and TRBJ1-2, with D possibly TRBD1 on 5 matching bases. CDR1 MNHEY and CDR2 SVGEGT come from the germline V gene. This CDR3 is built from 13 residues. Trimming removed 5 bases from V and 2 bases from J, with 9 bases in between. The CDR3 protein is CASSPTVNYGYTF. The CDR3 nucleotides read TGTGCCAGCAGTCCGACAGTCAACTATGGCTACACCTTC.

This clone was detected a few times. The rearrangement uses TRBV7-8 and TRBJ2-1; D possibly corresponds to TRBD1 (5 bases). The CDR3 has 16 residues. Germline V CDR1 and CDR2: SGHVS, FQNEAQ. Trimming cost V 3 bases and J 4 bases, with 16 bases left between them. In DNA, the CDR3 is TGTGCCAGCAGCTTGACCAACAGGCCAGCATACAATGAGCAGTTCTTC. Translated, it gives CASSLTNRPAYNEQFF. Drawing the rest from reference TRBV7-8 and TRBJ2-1, the complete variable domain is GAGVSQSPRYKVAKRGQDVALRCDPISGHVSLFWYQQALGQGPEFLTYFQNEAQLDKSGLPSDRFFAERPEGSVSTLKIQRTQQEDSAVYLCASSLTNRPAYNEQFFGPGTRLTVL.

In nucleotides, the CDR3 is TGCGCCAGCAGCCAAGGGACAGGATACACTGAAGCTTTCTTT. Translating gives CASSQGTGYTEAFF. The chain uses TRBV4-1 and TRBJ1-1; 7 bases fit TRBD1. J was trimmed by 3 bases and V by 1 base; bases with no gene match: 2. Germline-derived CDR1 and CDR2 are MGHRA and YSYEKL. The CDR3 covers 14 residues.

V usage is TRBV4-3 and J usage is TRBJ2-5, with 15 positions matching TRBD2. J was trimmed by 5 bases and V by 4 bases; bases with no gene match: 5. The CDR3 consists of 16 residues. Germline-derived CDR1 and CDR2 are LGHNA and YSLEER. CDR3 region: CASSRGLAGGLETQYF. In nucleotides, the CDR3 is TGCGCCAGCAGCCGCGGACTAGCGGGGGGGCTTGAGACCCAGTACTTC.

The chain links TRBV27 to TRBJ2-1; TRBD1 matches 9 bases. V lost 6 bases and J lost 9; bases outside the gene matches: 12. The germline CDR1 and CDR2 sequences are MNHEY and SMNVEV (reference sequence). The CDR3 is 15 amino acids. CDR3 sequence: CASRINRGQVGEQFF. CDR3 in DNA: TGTGCCAGCAGAATAAACAGGGGGCAGGTCGGTGAGCAGTTCTTC.

V is TRBV14 and J is TRBJ2-1; weak D call: TRBD2 (7 bases). There are 15 residues in the CDR3. The germline V and J ends were trimmed by 1 base and 9 bases, with 16 bases remaining between them. Germline values: CDR1 SGHDN, CDR2 FVKESK. The CDR3 sequence is CASSQGSRGGGEQFF. The CDR3 bases are TGTGCCAGCAGCCAAGGTTCCCGGGGAGGGGGTGAGCAGTTCTTC.

The rearrangement links TRBV28 to TRBJ1-3; D not resolved. The V and J ends lost 5 bases and 0 bases respectively, with 11 bases between them. CDR1 and CDR2 (germline): MDHEN, SYDVKM. The CDR3 is made up of 15 amino acids. The DNA for the CDR3 is TGTGCCAGCAGTACCTCGGGAACCTCTGGAAACACCATATATTTT. Translating gives CASSTSGTSGNTIYF.

This chain links TRBV19 with TRBJ2-6, with 9 bases that match TRBD1. Germline V gene lookup returns CDR1 LNHDA and CDR2 SQIVND (reference sequence). V was pared by 9 bases and J by 4 bases, with 10 bases of the junction left unmatched. The length of the CDR3 is 16 residues. Here the CDR3 reads CASRDRERLGANVLTF. The DNA of the CDR3 is TGTGCCAGCCGGGACAGGGAAAGATTAGGGGCCAACGTCCTGACTTTC.

V and J are TRBV11-1 and TRBJ2-3; 8 nucleotides line up with TRBD2. The CDR3 sequence is 14 residues long. Germline CDR1 and CDR2: SGHAT and FQDESV (reference sequence). The V and J ends lost 5 bases and 6 bases, in that order; junction bases with no gene match: 7. CDR3 DNA sequence: TGTGCCAGCAGCCCCCCAGCGGGGGTGGATACGCAGTATTTT. Translation: CASSPPAGVDTQYF.

This clone has a handful of counts. The J gene is TRBJ1-1, the V gene TRBV6-1; D may be TRBD1 (6 bases). The CDR3 is 13 amino acids. Deletions cut 5 bases from V and 2 bases from J, with 9 bases between. From germline, CDR1 is MNHNS and CDR2 SASEGT. The CDR3 here is CASSWDTNTEAFF. CDR3 DNA: TGTGCCAGCAGTTGGGACACAAACACTGAAGCTTTCTTT.

The chain is built from TRBV7-9 and TRBJ2-7; possibly TRBD1 for D (5 bases). Trimming cost V 2 bases and J 6 bases, with 14 bases left between them. The CDR3 contains 14 residues. Germline V CDR1 and CDR2: SEHNR, FQNEAQ (reference sequence). The CDR3, as DNA: TGTGCCAGCAGCTTATTCTCAGGGTATGGCGAGCAGTACTTC. Translated: CASSLFSGYGEQYF.